In its sample, the clone carrying this TCR beta chain was seen once. Germline trimming cut 9 bases from V and 6 bases from J; bases unmatched to any gene: 11. CDR1 and CDR2 from the germline V gene are SGHTA and FQGNSA. The CDR3 sequence is 15 residues long. This specimen comes from a study of blood T cell repertoires in COVID-19. Study at large: T cells, B-cell-depleted T cells, or PBMCs supplied cDNA or gDNA.

In the original processing: Amplification from reference gene primers served as the basis for estimated nucleated cell counts. Sequenced by immunoSEQ multiplex PCR; TCRdb stores in-frame clones only, minus some. That table is the source of V, J and clone size, and D and trimming were worked out from the DNA. The sample gives under 200,000 clones, 88% of which show up once; 5% to 6.5% is in the top ten. The sequence was collected from a man aged 35-49 years with active or convalescent COVID-19. The V call is TRBV7-2, the J call TRBJ2-2, with TRBD1 matching over 9 bases. Sequenced: peripheral blood. This CDR3 is CASQSGDRDAGELFF. DNA for the CDR3: TGTGCCAGTCAGTCGGGGGACAGGGATGCCGGGGAGCTGTTTTTT.